This T cell receptor (beta chain) was sequenced for a study of blood T cell repertoires in COVID-19. The CDR3 runs to 15 residues. Per the germline V gene, CDR1 is SGHRS and CDR2 is YFSETQ. The V gene end was trimmed by 2 bases and the J gene end by 5 bases; junction bases not matched to a gene: 6. The table came from immunoSEQ multiplex PCR; TCRdb's copy has only in-frame clones and leaves some out. The sample consists of more than 300,000 clones, over 90% of them appearing once. Material: PBMCs or T cells enriched from blood (not recorded which). The sequence was obtained from a woman aged 25 to 39 who had been exposed to COVID-19. This chain joins TRBV5-1 and TRBJ1-4, with 7 nucleotides matching TRBD1. CDR3 coding DNA: TGCGCCAGCAGCTTAACAGGGGCCTTGAATGAAAAACTGTTTTTT. Encoded protein: CASSLTGALNEKLFF.